The subject of this entry is one TCR beta chain. Trimming removed 5 bases from V and 4 bases from J, with 8 bases in between. Germline V CDR1 and CDR2: SGHNT, YENEEA. This CDR3 has 13 residues. Per the original data handling: Estimates of nucleated cell counts were drawn from the amplification of reference gene primers. The table came from immunoSEQ multiplex PCR; TCRdb's copy has only in-frame clones and leaves some out. From that table come the V and J calls and clone size; the DNA was used to work out D and trimming. This sample has over 70,000 clones, with about 90% found just once. The data originate from a study of blood T cell repertoires in COVID-19. Study overall: Acute and convalescent COVID-19 samples came from the United States, Italy and Spain. The cDNA or gDNA used as material had been derived from T cells, B-cell-depleted T cells, or PBMCs.

The origin of this receptor is an elderly woman with active or convalescent COVID-19. Sequenced sample: peripheral blood. This sequence joins TRBV11-3 and TRBJ2-2; no definite D call. The CDR3 region has the DNA TGTGCCAGCAGCCTTAGAAGCACCGGGGAGCTGTTTTTT. It encodes CASSLRSTGELFF.